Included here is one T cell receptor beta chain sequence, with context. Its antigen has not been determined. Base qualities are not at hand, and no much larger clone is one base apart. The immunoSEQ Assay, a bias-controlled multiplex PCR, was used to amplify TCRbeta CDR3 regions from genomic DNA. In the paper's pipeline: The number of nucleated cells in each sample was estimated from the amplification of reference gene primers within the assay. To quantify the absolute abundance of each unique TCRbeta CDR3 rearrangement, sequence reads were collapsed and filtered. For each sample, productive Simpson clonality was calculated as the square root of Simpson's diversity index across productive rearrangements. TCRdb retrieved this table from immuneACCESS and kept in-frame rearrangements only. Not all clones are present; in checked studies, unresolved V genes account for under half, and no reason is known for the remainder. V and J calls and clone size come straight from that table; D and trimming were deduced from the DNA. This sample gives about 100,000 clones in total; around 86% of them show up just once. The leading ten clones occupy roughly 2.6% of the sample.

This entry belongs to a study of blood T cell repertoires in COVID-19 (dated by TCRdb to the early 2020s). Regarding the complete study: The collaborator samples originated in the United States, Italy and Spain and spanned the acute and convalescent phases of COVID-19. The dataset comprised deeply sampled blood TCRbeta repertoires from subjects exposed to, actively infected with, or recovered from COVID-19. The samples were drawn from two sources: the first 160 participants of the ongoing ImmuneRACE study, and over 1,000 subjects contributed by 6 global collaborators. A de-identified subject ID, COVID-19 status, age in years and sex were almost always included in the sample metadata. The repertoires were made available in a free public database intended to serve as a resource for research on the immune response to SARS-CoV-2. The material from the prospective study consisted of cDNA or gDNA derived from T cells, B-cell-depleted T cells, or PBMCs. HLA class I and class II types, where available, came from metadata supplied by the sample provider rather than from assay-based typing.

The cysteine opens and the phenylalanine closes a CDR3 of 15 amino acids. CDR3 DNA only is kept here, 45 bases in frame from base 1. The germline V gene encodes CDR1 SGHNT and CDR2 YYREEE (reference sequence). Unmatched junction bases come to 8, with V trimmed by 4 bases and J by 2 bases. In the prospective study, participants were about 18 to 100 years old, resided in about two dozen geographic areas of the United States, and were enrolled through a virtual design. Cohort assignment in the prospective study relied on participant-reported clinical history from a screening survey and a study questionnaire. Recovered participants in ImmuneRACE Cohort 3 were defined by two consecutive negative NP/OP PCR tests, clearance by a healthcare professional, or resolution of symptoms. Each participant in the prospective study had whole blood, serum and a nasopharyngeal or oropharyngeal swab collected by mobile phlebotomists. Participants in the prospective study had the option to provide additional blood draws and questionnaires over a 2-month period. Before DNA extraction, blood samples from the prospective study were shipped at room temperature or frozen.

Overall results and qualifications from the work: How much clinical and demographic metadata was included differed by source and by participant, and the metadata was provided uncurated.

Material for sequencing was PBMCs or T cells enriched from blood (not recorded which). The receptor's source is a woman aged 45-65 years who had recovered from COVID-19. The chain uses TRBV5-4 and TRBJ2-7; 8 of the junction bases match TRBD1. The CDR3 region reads CASSTRTGQTYEQYF. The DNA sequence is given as TGTGCCAGCAGCACGCGGACAGGGCAGACCTACGAGCAGTACTTC. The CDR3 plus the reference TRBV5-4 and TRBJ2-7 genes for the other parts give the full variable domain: ETGVTQSPTHLIKTRGQQVTLRCSSQSGHNTVSWYQQALGQGPQFIFQYYREEENGRGNFPPRFSGLQFPNYSSELNVNALELDDSALYLCASSTRTGQTYEQYFGPGTRLTVT.